Following are 7 T cell receptor beta chains from one sample sequenced in a study of control samples from healthy donors and cancer patients. The protocol was immunoSEQ multiplex PCR, while the TCRdb copy is restricted to in-frame clones and leaves out a portion. The table records approximately 40,000 clones, 80% to 95% of them present only once. Sequenced: blood. The receptors stem from a woman in her 50s in good health.

This sequence joins TRBV6-6 and TRBJ1-2; D might be TRBD1 (5 bases). The CDR3 has 14 residues. Per germline, CDR1 MNHNY and CDR2 SVGAGI (reference sequence). Trimming removed 2 bases at V and 6 bases at J, with 13 bases between. CDR3 protein: CASSYARESHGYTF. For the CDR3, the DNA is TGTGCCAGCAGTTACGCCAGGGAATCTCATGGCTACACCTTC.

V gene TRBV9 combines with J gene TRBJ2-7; TRBD2 aligns across 12 bases. CDR3 length: 16 amino acids. Trimming at V came to 4 bases and at J to 2 bases, leaving 7 bases not matched to a gene. CDR1 is SGDLS, CDR2 YYNGEE, per germline. CDR3 residues: CASSPELAGGPYEQYF. CDR3 sequence (DNA): TGTGCCAGCAGCCCCGAACTAGCGGGGGGTCCCTACGAGCAGTACTTC.

The chain couples TRBV28 to TRBJ2-4; D possibly corresponds to TRBD1 (6 bases). V was shortened by 3 bases and J by 2 bases, with 11 bases between the two germline ends. The germline gives CDR1 MDHEN, CDR2 SYDVKM. CDR3 length equals 15 residues. CDR3 nucleotide sequence: TGTGCCAGCAGTTTTGGTACAGGGACCAAAAACATTCAGTACTTC. As protein: CASSFGTGTKNIQYF.

This sequence joins TRBV9 and TRBJ2-7, with D perhaps given as TRBD1 or TRBD2 (6 bases each). Germline V gene data show CDR1 as SGDLS and CDR2 as YYNGEE. CDR3 length: 17 residues. Trimming cost V 0 bases and J 5 bases, with 21 bases left between them. CDR3 amino acids: CASSVATGESGAHEQYF. DNA for the CDR3: TGTGCCAGCAGCGTAGCTACGGGTGAATCGGGGGCTCACGAGCAGTACTTC.

The sample holds one count of this clone. The chain combines TRBV7-3 with TRBJ2-2; possibly TRBD1 for D (7 bases). The CDR3 has 17 residues. In germline, CDR1 is SGHTA, CDR2 FQGTGA. With 3 bases removed from V and 5 bases from J, the gap between germline ends came to 19 bases. The CDR3 DNA reads TGTGCCAGCAGCTTCCCCAGACAGGGTGGGAGGACCGGGGAGCTGTTTTTT. Protein sequence: CASSFPRQGGRTGELFF.

The chain has TRBV2 and TRBJ1-2, with D possibly being TRBD1 (5 bases). The CDR3 is 14 amino acids. V was clipped by 8 bases and J by 3 bases, with 16 bases between them. Germline lookup yields CDR1 SNHLY and CDR2 FYNNEI. The CDR3 coding sequence is TGTGCCAGCCGTCTCTGGCAAGGGGACTATGGCTACACCTTC. It yields the protein CASRLWQGDYGYTF. Filled out from reference TRBV2 and TRBJ1-2, the complete variable domain reads EPEVTQTPSHQVTQMGQEVILRCVPISNHLYFYWYRQILGQKVEFLVSFYNNEISEKSEIFDDQFSVERPDGSNFTLKIRSTKLEDSAMYFCASRLWQGDYGYTFGSGTRLTVV.

This chain uses TRBV13 with TRBJ1-3; tentatively, D is TRBD1 (5 bases). V was clipped by 2 bases and J by 2 bases, with 10 bases between them. CDR1 and CDR2 from the germline V gene are PRHDT and FYEKMQ (reference sequence). This CDR3 has 15 amino acids. CDR3 DNA sequence: TGTGCCAGCAGCTTAAATCAGGGAGCTGGAAACACCATATATTTT. This encodes CASSLNQGAGNTIYF.